This is a list of T cell receptor beta chains from one sample in a study of technical replicates of blood from a few donors. Sequencing used immunoSEQ multiplex PCR; TCRdb keeps in-frame clones, though not all of them. The repertoire has 95,000 to 100,000 clones, nearly 96% of them found once; the top ten carry approximately 0.2%. The sequencing input was T cells isolated from PBMCs. The receptors shown here come from a human donor in good health. Each CDR3 is given with its conserved first and last residue. The D gene is left open where the match is weak. A row's size may be missing; if present it is once, few, many or a size class.

cdr3_nt: TGTGCCAGCTCCCAAGGACAGGGCGGACATGGCTACACCTTC
cdr3_aa: CASSQGQGGHGYTF
clone_size: NA
j_call: TRBJ1-2
v_call: TRBV18
d_call: TRBD1

cdr3_nt: TGTGCCAGCAGTCAGAACAGGTTAAATCAGCCCCAGCATTTT
cdr3_aa: CASSQNRLNQPQHF
clone_size: NA
j_call: TRBJ1-5
v_call: TRBV6-5
d_call: NA

cdr3_nt: TGTGCCAGCAGTCTCCCCGGGACAAACTATGGCTACACCTTC
cdr3_aa: CASSLPGTNYGYTF
clone_size: NA
j_call: TRBJ1-2
v_call: TRBV6-6
d_call: NA

cdr3_nt: TGTGCTAGTGGGTTGCGGCGGGAGGCAAACAATGAGCAGTTCTTC
cdr3_aa: CASGLRREANNEQFF
clone_size: NA
j_call: TRBJ2-1
v_call: TRBV12-5
d_call: TRBD2

cdr3_nt: TGTGCCAGCAGTCCAAACCTCGGGGACAGGGGTGGCTATGGCTACACCTTC
cdr3_aa: CASSPNLGDRGGYGYTF
clone_size: NA
j_call: TRBJ1-2
v_call: TRBV27
d_call: TRBD1

cdr3_nt: TGTGCCAGCAGTACATCCGAATCCGGGACAAACCTATACGAGCAGTACTTC
cdr3_aa: CASSTSESGTNLYEQYF
clone_size: NA
j_call: TRBJ2-7
v_call: TRBV2
d_call: NA

cdr3_nt: TGTGCCAGCAGTTATAGAATACCGAACACTGAAGCTTTCTTT
cdr3_aa: CASSYRIPNTEAFF
clone_size: NA
j_call: TRBJ1-1
v_call: TRBV2
d_call: NA

cdr3_nt: TGCGCCAGCAGCCCCCTAGCGGGAGCGAAAGATACGCAGTATTTT
cdr3_aa: CASSPLAGAKDTQYF
clone_size: NA
j_call: TRBJ2-3
v_call: TRBV4-1
d_call: TRBD2

cdr3_nt: TGCACCAGCAGCCAAGACCCGGGACTAGCGGGAGAGGTATGG
cdr3_aa: CTSSQDPGLAGEVW
clone_size: NA
j_call: TRBJ2-3
v_call: TRBV1
d_call: NA

cdr3_nt: TGTGCCAGTAGTATTTGGATCAGGGGCGTTAATTATGGCTACACCTTC
cdr3_aa: CASSIWIRGVNYGYTF
clone_size: NA
j_call: TRBJ1-2
v_call: TRBV19
d_call: NA

cdr3_nt: TGCGCCAGCAGCTTCACAGGGCAGGGAGAGACCCAGTACTTC
cdr3_aa: CASSFTGQGETQYF
clone_size: NA
j_call: TRBJ2-5
v_call: TRBV5-1
d_call: NA

cdr3_nt: TGCGCCAGCAGCCTTCCTGGGCTGGGGGACAGGGGATACGAGCAGTACTTC
cdr3_aa: CASSLPGLGDRGYEQYF
clone_size: once
j_call: TRBJ2-7
v_call: TRBV4-1
d_call: TRBD1

cdr3_nt: TGTGCCAGCCTCGAGTCTTTGCCCACTGAAGCTTTCTTT
cdr3_aa: CASLESLPTEAFF
clone_size: NA
j_call: TRBJ1-1
v_call: TRBV6-1
d_call: NA

cdr3_nt: TGCAGCGTTGTCCTTCGGGGTATTGGGAGCACTGAAGCTTTCTTT
cdr3_aa: CSVVLRGIGSTEAFF
clone_size: NA
j_call: TRBJ1-1
v_call: TRBV29-1
d_call: NA

cdr3_nt: TGTGCCAGCAGCTCAGGGCCTAGCGTGGACACAGATACGCAGTATTTT
cdr3_aa: CASSSGPSVDTDTQYF
clone_size: NA
j_call: TRBJ2-3
v_call: TRBV7-9
d_call: NA

cdr3_nt: TGCGCCAGCAGCTCGCAACAGGGGAGAAAGACCTACGAGCAGTACTTC
cdr3_aa: CASSSQQGRKTYEQYF
clone_size: once
j_call: TRBJ2-7
v_call: TRBV5-1
d_call: TRBD1

cdr3_nt: TGTGCCAGCAGCCACAGGGGGGCAAAGGGTATAGAGCAGTTCTTC
cdr3_aa: CASSHRGAKGIEQFF
clone_size: NA
j_call: TRBJ2-1
v_call: TRBV5-8
d_call: TRBD1

cdr3_nt: TGTGCCAGCAGCCTACTACAGGGGGAGAACACTGAAGCTTTCTTT
cdr3_aa: CASSLLQGENTEAFF
clone_size: NA
j_call: TRBJ1-1
v_call: TRBV7-9
d_call: TRBD1

cdr3_nt: TGTGCCAGCAGCTTACACAGGGGGGACTATGGCTACACCTTC
cdr3_aa: CASSLHRGDYGYTF
clone_size: NA
j_call: TRBJ1-2
v_call: TRBV11-3
d_call: TRBD1

cdr3_nt: TGTGCCAGCAGTGCGAGACTAGCGGGGGCTATTACTGAGCAGTTCTTC
cdr3_aa: CASSARLAGAITEQFF
clone_size: NA
j_call: TRBJ2-1
v_call: TRBV2
d_call: TRBD2

cdr3_nt: TGTGCCAGCAGCTCCCGGACAGGGCCCGGGGAGCTGTTTTTT
cdr3_aa: CASSSRTGPGELFF
clone_size: NA
j_call: TRBJ2-2
v_call: TRBV9
d_call: TRBD1

cdr3_nt: TGTGCCAGCTGGACCGGGACTAGCGGCCTGGTAGGGCAGTTCTTC
cdr3_aa: CASWTGTSGLVGQFF
clone_size: NA
j_call: TRBJ2-1
v_call: TRBV6-5
d_call: TRBD2

cdr3_nt: TGTGCCAGTAGTGTCGGGACTGCCTACGAGCAGTACTTC
cdr3_aa: CASSVGTAYEQYF
clone_size: NA
j_call: TRBJ2-7
v_call: TRBV19
d_call: NA

cdr3_nt: TGTGCCAGCAGTTTAACTGTCGGCGGAATCAATCCCTACGAGCAGTACTTC
cdr3_aa: CASSLTVGGINPYEQYF
clone_size: NA
j_call: TRBJ2-7
v_call: TRBV28
d_call: NA

cdr3_nt: TGTGCCAGCAGCCCCGGGACAGCTCAAGAGACCCAGTACTTC
cdr3_aa: CASSPGTAQETQYF
clone_size: once
j_call: TRBJ2-5
v_call: TRBV7-3
d_call: TRBD1

cdr3_nt: TGTGCCAGCAGTTACCAGGCACAGGGGAGAAACACCATATATTTT
cdr3_aa: CASSYQAQGRNTIYF
clone_size: NA
j_call: TRBJ1-3
v_call: TRBV6-5
d_call: TRBD1

cdr3_nt: TGCGCCAGCAGGCTATGGCAGGGGGGTCGCACTGAAGCTTTCTTT
cdr3_aa: CASRLWQGGRTEAFF
clone_size: once
j_call: TRBJ1-1
v_call: TRBV5-1
d_call: TRBD1

cdr3_nt: TGTGCCAGCAGAGTGGACAGGGGAGATCAGTACGAGCAGTACTTC
cdr3_aa: CASRVDRGDQYEQYF
clone_size: once
j_call: TRBJ2-7
v_call: TRBV5-4
d_call: TRBD1

cdr3_nt: TGCGCTAGCAGCTTAAGGTCAGGGCCGGAAGAGACCCAGTACTTC
cdr3_aa: CASSLRSGPEETQYF
clone_size: NA
j_call: TRBJ2-5
v_call: TRBV5-1
d_call: NA

cdr3_nt: TGTGCCTGGAGCGCTATAGGACAGTCTTACTCCTACGAGCAGTACTTC
cdr3_aa: CAWSAIGQSYSYEQYF
clone_size: NA
j_call: TRBJ2-7
v_call: TRBV30
d_call: NA

cdr3_nt: TGTGCCAGCAGCCGGGACAGGGCTAACAACAATGAGCAGTTCTTC
cdr3_aa: CASSRDRANNNEQFF
clone_size: NA
j_call: TRBJ2-1
v_call: TRBV14
d_call: TRBD1

cdr3_nt: TGCGCCAGCAGCTTGGAACTAGCGGGGGGATACGAGCAGTACTTC
cdr3_aa: CASSLELAGGYEQYF
clone_size: NA
j_call: TRBJ2-7
v_call: TRBV5-1
d_call: TRBD2

cdr3_nt: TGCGCCAGCAGCTGGACCCTAGCGGGAGGGTCAGATACGCAGTATTTT
cdr3_aa: CASSWTLAGGSDTQYF
clone_size: NA
j_call: TRBJ2-3
v_call: TRBV5-1
d_call: TRBD2

cdr3_nt: TGTGCCAGCAGTTCCGGGACAGACTATGGCTACACCTTC
cdr3_aa: CASSSGTDYGYTF
clone_size: NA
j_call: TRBJ1-2
v_call: TRBV6-6
d_call: TRBD1